Listed here are 29 T cell receptor beta chains from one sample, sequenced in a study of blood T cells in healthy people across ages. A second PCR of about 6 to 12 cycles used a sample-barcoded 5' primer and a J-beta primer mix. In TCRdb, the 5' RACE reads were re-called with MiXCR into one record per CDR3 protein. The table lists over a million distinct CDR3 sequences, 35% to 45% of them singletons. The source material was blood. All receptors derive from a woman between 18 and 29 years old in good health.

CDR3: CATSDSGTEFQETQYF. The CDR3 region has the DNA TGTGCCACCAGTGACTCCGGGACCGAATTCCAAGAGACCCAGTACTTC. The J gene is TRBJ2-5, the V gene TRBV24-1, with D possibly called TRBD1 or TRBD2 (5 bases each). Trimming removed 4 bases from V and 1 base from J, with 15 bases in between. Per germline, CDR1 KGHDR and CDR2 SFDVKD. There are 16 residues in the CDR3.

This clonotype appeared a few times. The chain employs TRBV29-1 and TRBJ2-3; possibly TRBD1 or TRBD2 for D (5 bases each). CDR3 length equals 13 residues. V was shortened by 7 bases and J by 2 bases, with 13 bases between the two germline ends. In germline, CDR1 is SQVTM, CDR2 ANQGSEA. CDR3 sequence reads: CSGGAGDTDTQYF. The DNA of the CDR3 is TGCAGCGGAGGGGCCGGGGACACAGATACGCAGTATTTT.

Comments on this clonotype: A read error may account for a junction end that differs from germline. The chain couples TRBV7-9 to TRBJ1-2; a weak D match, TRBD1 (5 bases). The length of the CDR3 is 13 residues. Germline assignment: CDR1 SEHNR and CDR2 FQNEAQ (reference sequence). The CDR3, as DNA: TGTGCCAGCAGCTTATTGGACACCTATGGCTACACATTC. This translates into CASSLLDTYGYTF.

The rearrangement links TRBV10-3 to TRBJ1-1; 7 bases line up with TRBD1. V shed 6 bases and J 1 base; nucleotides not matched to a gene: 2. The CDR3 contains 13 residues. Germline V CDR1 and CDR2: ENHRY, SYGVKD. CDR3 loop: CAISRDRNTEAFF. Written as DNA, the CDR3 is TGTGCCATCAGCCGGGACAGGAACACTGAAGCTTTCTTT.

V is TRBV6-1 and J is TRBJ1-2; D might be TRBD1 (5 bases). Germline values: CDR1 MNHNS, CDR2 SASEGT. Trimming took 7 bases from V and 3 from J, leaving 15 bases between them. This CDR3 has 14 residues. The chain's CDR3 is CASTRVREHYGYTF. DNA for the CDR3: TGTGCCAGCACCAGGGTCAGGGAACACTATGGCTACACCTTC.

For the CDR3, the DNA is TGTGCCAGCAGCTTAATGAGCGTCACCTCCTATGGCTACACCTTC. Translation gives CASSLMSVTSYGYTF. V is TRBV7-2 and J is TRBJ1-2, with D unresolved. CDR3 length: 15 residues. V was clipped by 2 bases and J by 4 bases, with 14 bases between them. The germline CDR1 and CDR2 sequences are SGHTA and FQGNSA.

This clonotype occurred a few times. The chain joins TRBV29-1 to TRBJ1-2, with D tentatively TRBD1 (6 bases). Germline V CDR1 and CDR2: SQVTM, ANQGSEA. V lost 6 bases, J lost 0 bases, and 14 bases lay in between. This CDR3 is built from 14 residues. The CDR3 sequence is CSVDKGGANYGYTF. Written as DNA, the CDR3 is TGCAGCGTGGATAAAGGGGGGGCTAACTATGGCTACACCTTC.

V gene TRBV20-1 combines with J gene TRBJ2-3, with D possibly being TRBD2 (6 bases). The CDR3 consists of 15 residues. V lost 2 bases to trimming and J lost 4 bases, with 16 bases between them. The V gene's germline CDR1 is DFQATT and CDR2 SNEGSKA (reference sequence). The CDR3 protein is CSARSGGEWADTQYF. CDR3 sequence (DNA): TGCAGTGCTAGATCCGGCGGGGAGTGGGCAGATACGCAGTATTTT.

The chain joins TRBV7-6 to TRBJ2-3; possibly TRBD2 for D (6 bases). Germline V lookup: CDR1 SGHVS, CDR2 FNYEAQ. CDR3 length: 17 residues. Trimming removed 0 bases at V and 1 base at J, with 14 bases between. As DNA, the CDR3 is TGTGCCAGCAGCTTAGCGCTTGCGGGGCGGGGCACAGATACGCAGTATTTT. It is translated as CASSLALAGRGTDTQYF.

V gene TRBV9 combines with J gene TRBJ2-5; maybe TRBD1 (5 bases). V lost 4 bases and J 7 bases, leaving 11 bases between the germline ends. This CDR3 region has 12 residues. Looked up from germline, CDR1 is SGDLS and CDR2 is YYNGEE. The CDR3 nucleotides are TGTGCCAGCAGCCTACTCCAGGGGACCCAGTACTTC. It yields the protein CASSLLQGTQYF.

The chain carries TRBV7-9 and TRBJ1-1; D gene ambiguous. The V and J ends lost 1 base and 4 bases respectively, with 7 bases between them. The CDR3 runs 13 residues. Germline CDR1 is SEHNR and CDR2 is FQNEAQ (reference sequence). The CDR3: CASSLGEVTEAFF. CDR3 coding DNA: TGTGCCAGCAGCTTAGGGGAGGTCACTGAAGCTTTCTTT.

There are a few counts of this clonotype. The chain uses TRBV29-1 and TRBJ1-2, with 7 bases identical to TRBD1. The germline V gene has CDR1 SQVTM and CDR2 ANQGSEA. CDR3 length equals 15 residues. Trimming took 6 bases from V and 2 from J; bases not matched to a gene: 12. The CDR3 spells CSVLGQAESNYGYTF. The CDR3 DNA reads as TGCAGCGTCCTCGGACAGGCAGAGTCGAACTATGGCTACACCTTC.

The rearrangement links TRBV29-1 to TRBJ1-6; TRBD1 agrees at 7 bases. This CDR3 region has 12 residues. Germline CDR1 SQVTM, CDR2 ANQGSEA. V trimming: 7 bases; J trimming: 6 bases; junction bases outside the gene matches: 3. CDR3 loop: CSAGDSNSPLHF. The CDR3 region has the DNA TGCAGCGCTGGGGACAGTAATTCACCCCTCCACTTT.

In this sample, this clonotype turned up a few times. The chain employs TRBV6-5 and TRBJ1-3; 10 positions match TRBD1. The ends lost 0 bases at V and 4 bases at J; junction bases unmatched: 3. This CDR3 has 16 residues. The germline CDR1 and CDR2 sequences are MNHEY and SVGAGI. The CDR3 sequence: CASSYSRDRGGNTIYF. The DNA for the CDR3 is TGTGCCAGCAGTTACTCAAGGGACAGGGGAGGAAACACCATATATTTT.

This clonotype showed up just a few times. This rearrangement joins TRBV18 to TRBJ2-7, with D possibly called TRBD1 or TRBD2 (6 bases each). CDR3 length: 16 amino acids. Germline CDR1 and CDR2: KGHSH and LQKENI. V was shortened by 6 bases and J by 1 base, with 19 bases between the two germline ends. CDR3 coding DNA: TGTGCCAGCTCCCCAAGGGGGGAGAATGGGTCCTACGAGCAGTACTTC. Its translation: CASSPRGENGSYEQYF.

CDR3 nucleotides: TGTGCCATCACCAGGGACAGGGGGTACAATGAGCAGTTCTTC. Residues: CAITRDRGYNEQFF. The V and J genes are TRBV10-3 and TRBJ2-1; 11 bases match TRBD1. After removal of 7 bases from V and 4 bases from J, the junction contained 3 bases not matched to a gene. CDR3 size: 14 residues. CDR1 and CDR2 from the germline V gene are ENHRY and SYGVKD.

This clonotype came up once. The J gene is TRBJ1-1, the V gene TRBV29-1; tentative D call: TRBD1 (6 bases). The germline V and J ends were trimmed by 6 bases and 4 bases, with 18 bases remaining between them. In germline, CDR1 is SQVTM, CDR2 ANQGSEA. The length of the CDR3 is 14 residues. The CDR3 DNA sequence: TGCAGCGTGGGTCTCGGGGGGCACGGCACTGAAGCTTTCTTT. Its protein is CSVGLGGHGTEAFF.

This sequence joins TRBV7-2 and TRBJ2-3; 7 bases map to TRBD2. V lost 1 base to trimming and J lost 4 bases; unmatched junction nucleotides: 8. The germline V gene encodes CDR1 SGHTA and CDR2 FQGNSA. This CDR3 comprises 16 residues. CDR3 sequence (DNA): TGTGCCAGCAGCTTAGAGCCAGCGGGGCTCGCAGATACGCAGTATTTT. Encoded protein: CASSLEPAGLADTQYF.

The chain uses TRBV9 and TRBJ2-7; TRBD2 aligns across 11 bases. V lost 3 bases and J lost 3; bases outside the gene matches: 5. CDR3 length equals 15 residues. Looked up from germline, CDR1 is SGDLS and CDR2 is YYNGEE. The CDR3 nucleotides are TGTGCCAGCAGCGGAGGACTAGCGGGCGGCTACGAGCAGTACTTC. This gives the protein CASSGGLAGGYEQYF.

This clonotype was recorded many times. The chain carries TRBV24-1 and TRBJ2-7, with 8 bases lining up with TRBD1. The CDR3 runs to 15 residues. With V trimmed by 3 bases and J by 1 base, 4 bases remained unmatched. In germline, CDR1 is KGHDR, CDR2 SFDVKD. The CDR3 is CATSDSRGRSYEQYF. CDR3 in DNA: TGTGCCACCAGTGATAGCAGGGGGCGATCCTACGAGCAGTACTTC.

There are a few counts of this clonotype. V gene TRBV4-3 combines with J gene TRBJ1-2; 7 bases line up with TRBD1. The V segment lost 0 bases and the J segment 8 bases; nucleotides outside the gene matches: 9. Looked up from germline, CDR1 is LGHNA and CDR2 is YSLEER. The CDR3 is made up of 15 amino acids. As DNA, the CDR3 is TGCGCCAGCAGCCAAGACACCTCACAGGGGCGCGGCTACACCTTC. Its protein product is CASSQDTSQGRGYTF.

This rearrangement joins TRBV4-1 to TRBJ1-2, with 9 bases that match TRBD1. In germline, CDR1 is MGHRA, CDR2 YSYEKL. The CDR3 loop spans 13 amino acids. Trimming at V came to 5 bases and at J to 7 bases, leaving 5 bases not matched to a gene. The CDR3 sequence: CASSKDRGTGYTF. The CDR3 nucleotides read TGCGCCAGCAGCAAGGACAGGGGAACTGGCTACACCTTC.

The chain combines TRBV10-2 with TRBJ2-3; possible D gene TRBD2, 5 bases. The V end was cut by 3 bases, the J end by 2 bases, with 12 bases between. CDR3 length: 15 residues. Germline V CDR1 and CDR2: WSHSY, SAAADI. The CDR3, as DNA: TGCGCCAGCAGTGACAGCGGTCTTGCCACAGATACGCAGTATTTT. It codes for CASSDSGLATDTQYF.

The V call is TRBV21-1, the J call TRBJ2-2; the listed D gene, TRBD2, was not tested against the DNA. TRBV21-1 is marked as a pseudogene. The CDR3 sequence is 18 residues long. In DNA form, the CDR3 reads TGTGCCAGCAGCCAAGGGACTAGCGGGAGAATGAACACCGGGGAGCTGTTTTTT. Its protein product is CASSQGTSGRMNTGELFF.

V and J are TRBV5-6 and TRBJ2-5; TRBD2 matches 12 bases. Trimming cost V 3 bases and J 7 bases; bases outside gene matches: 7. CDR3 length: 15 amino acids. Germline assignment: CDR1 SGHDT and CDR2 YYEEEE. The CDR3 DNA reads as TGTGCCAGCAGCTCCGGACTAGCGGGGTTTGCGACCCAGTACTTC. It specifies CASSSGLAGFATQYF.

This chain connects TRBV29-1 to TRBJ1-4; D is unclear. The germline V gene has CDR1 SQVTM and CDR2 ANQGSEA. The germline V and J ends were trimmed by 4 bases and 6 bases, with 21 bases remaining between them. The CDR3 totals 16 residues. CDR3 protein: CSVGLLNAGEDEKLFF. In DNA form, the CDR3 reads TGCAGCGTTGGCCTACTCAATGCAGGAGAGGATGAAAAACTGTTTTTT.

This clonotype was detected many times. The chain has TRBV5-1 and TRBJ2-3, with a tentative D call TRBD2 (5 bases). The germline gives CDR1 SGHRS, CDR2 YFSETQ. Between the trimmed V and J ends, which lost 0 bases and 4 bases, there was a span of 15 bases. The CDR3 is 16 residues long. CDR3 sequence (DNA): TGCGCCAGCAGCTTGGGATTAAGTGGAGGCGCAGATACGCAGTATTTT. Residues: CASSLGLSGGADTQYF. Looking up the rest from reference TRBV5-1 and TRBJ2-3 gives the full variable domain: KAGVTQTPRYLIKTRGQQVTLSCSPISGHRSVSWYQQTPGQGLQFLFEYFSETQRNKGNFPGRFSGRQFSNSRSEMNVSTLELGDSALYLCASSLGLSGGADTQYFGPGTRLTVL.

This chain links TRBV15 with TRBJ2-5, with D uncertain. The germline CDR1 and CDR2 sequences are LNHNV and YYDKDF (reference sequence). The length of the CDR3 is 13 residues. V lost 6 bases and J 1 base, leaving 9 bases between the germline ends. CDR3 nucleotides: TGTGCCACCAGGCCTAGTATCCAAGAGACCCAGTACTTC. Its translation is CATRPSIQETQYF.

This clonotype appeared a few times. This chain links TRBV20-1 with TRBJ2-1; D remains unclear. Germline CDR1 DFQATT, CDR2 SNEGSKA (reference sequence). This CDR3 spans 12 amino acids. V was cut by 6 bases and J by 2 bases, with 8 bases left in between. CDR3 sequence (DNA): TGCAGTGCCCGGCACACCTACAATGAGCAGTTCTTC. Translated, it gives CSARHTYNEQFF.